This TCR beta chain derives from a study of Graves' ophthalmopathy and Graves' hyperthyroidism. This clonotype occurred many times. Orbital computed tomography and thyroid ultrasound, along with TRAb, serum thyroxine and clinical symptoms, underpinned diagnosis. RNA transcripts served as template for amplifying TCR beta CDR3 sequences. HTBI primers served in a first-round RT-PCR, which a second-round multiplex PCR followed. TCRdb processed the multiplex PCR reads anew with MiXCR; each CDR3 protein has one entry. The sample has hundreds of thousands of distinct CDR3 sequences; 22% are singletons. The sequencing input was peripheral blood. This TCR was recovered from a woman aged 18-35 years with stable Graves' hyperthyroidism. Some clones in this sample may be carry-over from other donors' samples.

CDR3 DNA: TGTGCCAGCACTGAACAGACGAACACTGAAGCTTTCTTT. It specifies CASTEQTNTEAFF. The V call is TRBV12-3 or TRBV12-4, the J call TRBJ1-1, with no clear D. V was pared by 7 bases and J by 1 base, with 10 bases between. The CDR3 extends over 13 amino acids.